The TCR beta chain described here comes from a study of T cell responses to AZD1222 COVID-19 vaccine. Study conclusions and caveats: Spike-specific TCR breadth and depth rose after two AZD1222 doses. The study sampled repertoires only after the peak T cell response. Baseline antibody screening turned up just a handful of seropositive AZD1222 recipients.

Produced via immunoSEQ multiplex PCR; TCRdb's table is partial and in-frame only. Of around 130,000 clones in the sample, 93% are singletons; the top ten hold roughly 5.9%. Per germline, CDR1 GTSNPN and CDR2 SVGIG (reference sequence). V lost 0 bases and J 3 bases, leaving 6 bases between the germline ends. The CDR3 has 12 residues. This clone was picked up one time. Its matching antigen is unknown. Sequences were derived from peripheral blood, sampled on day 0 of AZD1222 vaccination. The receptor comes from an adult in good health. The chain carries TRBV30 and TRBJ2-7; D call uncertain. Here the CDR3 DNA reads TGTGCCTGGAGTGTACGGCTCTACGAGCAGTACTTC. Protein sequence: CAWSVRLYEQYF.